This T cell receptor beta chain was sequenced during a study of shared clonotypes between healthy human individuals. Background on the study: CD8 memory received one plate per donor, CD8 naive two, CD4 memory three and CD4 naive three.

A CD45RA-negative memory subset and a CD45RA+ naive subset were separated from the CD4+ cells. The CDR3 runs to 13 residues. Germline lookup yields CDR1 SGHDT and CDR2 YYEEEE. V lost 4 bases and J lost 8; bases outside the gene matches: 8. Study-level results: Owing to a small donor count, the genetic and exposure-history diversity represented was limited.

Every subset's genomic DNA went evenly onto several immunoSEQ plates. This table comes from immunoSEQ multiplex PCR, and its TCRdb copy is limited to in-frame clones, with some not included. The repertoire holds 780,000 or so clones, with over 60% as singletons. For this clone: Its specificity is not known. Distinct nucleotide sequences in the sample also encode this CDR3.

The TCR sequence derives from a woman aged 25 to 39 in good health. The chain carries TRBV5-6 and TRBJ1-1; 7 nucleotides match TRBD1. Material: memory CD4+ T cells sorted from blood. Stated subset: CD45RA-negative fraction. CDR3 protein: CASSLLDRAEAFF. In DNA, the CDR3 is TGTGCCAGCAGCCTATTAGACAGGGCAGAAGCTTTCTTT.